Below are 28 T cell receptor beta chains sequenced from a single sample in a study of shared clonotypes between healthy human individuals. The table came from immunoSEQ multiplex PCR; TCRdb's copy has only in-frame clones and leaves some out. The profile shows millions of clones, around 94% of them singletons. The specimen was naive CD4+ T cells sorted from blood. Subset specified: CD45RA+ positively selected. These receptor sequences come from a man aged 18 to 30 in good health.

The rearrangement joins TRBV4-1 to TRBJ2-3; TRBD2 matches 9 bases. The CDR3 is made up of 16 amino acids. The V and J ends lost 3 bases and 0 bases, in that order; junction bases with no gene match: 4. From germline, CDR1 is MGHRA and CDR2 YSYEKL. The CDR3 DNA is TGCGCCAGCAGCCAGATCCTAGCGGGGAGCACAGATACGCAGTATTTT. Protein product: CASSQILAGSTDTQYF.

The chain joins TRBV5-5 to TRBJ1-1; D is perhaps TRBD1 (5 bases). Germline V lookup: CDR1 SGHKS, CDR2 YYEKEE (reference sequence). This CDR3 has 15 residues. Between the trimmed V and J ends, which lost 7 bases and 6 bases, there was a span of 22 bases. The CDR3 loop is CASSLLGGAGAEAFF. The CDR3 DNA follows: TGTGCCAGCTCCCTTCTCGGTGGGGCTGGCGCTGAAGCTTTCTTT.

Comments on this clone: Additional DNA sequences in this sample encode the identical CDR3. The V gene is TRBV5-1, the J gene TRBJ2-5; tentative D call: TRBD2 (6 bases). Germline V lookup: CDR1 SGHRS, CDR2 YFSETQ. Between the trimmed V and J ends, which lost 5 bases and 1 base, there was a span of 9 bases. The CDR3 consists of 13 residues. CDR3 sequence reads: CASSSGVQETQYF. The CDR3 DNA follows: TGCGCCAGCAGTTCGGGAGTCCAAGAGACCCAGTACTTC.

The rearrangement uses TRBV6-6 and TRBJ1-1, with D unclear. V lost 0 bases, J lost 3 bases, and 5 bases lay in between. The CDR3 is 13 amino acids. The germline V gene has CDR1 MNHNY and CDR2 SVGAGI (reference sequence). CDR3 sequence: CASSYSQHTEAFF. The CDR3 DNA is TGTGCCAGCAGTTACTCCCAACACACTGAAGCTTTCTTT.

The chain couples TRBV28 to TRBJ1-1, with D possibly TRBD1 on 5 matching bases. Trimming shortened V by 2 bases and J by 6 bases, and 13 bases separated the two germline ends. The CDR3 is 14 amino acids. Germline CDR1 reads MDHEN; CDR2 reads SYDVKM. CDR3 sequence reads: CASSLPRGNSEAFF. Here the CDR3 DNA reads TGTGCCAGCAGTTTACCTAGGGGTAACTCTGAAGCTTTCTTT.

The chain recombines TRBV5-1 with TRBJ2-6, with a weak D call TRBD1 (6 bases). The V gene lost 4 bases and the J gene lost 0 bases, with 14 bases spanning the gap. The CDR3 runs 17 residues. Germline assignment: CDR1 SGHRS and CDR2 YFSETQ. The CDR3 DNA sequence: TGCGCCAGCAGCCCCGCCACAGGGTACTCTGGGGCCAACGTCCTGACTTTC. It translates to CASSPATGYSGANVLTF.

The CDR3 loop is CAWSLQNSNQPQHF. CDR3 nucleotide sequence: TGTGCCTGGAGTTTGCAGAACAGCAATCAGCCCCAGCATTTT. This chain joins TRBV30 and TRBJ1-5, with unresolved D. The CDR3 length is 14 residues. The germline V gene has CDR1 GTSNPN and CDR2 SVGIG (reference sequence). V gave up 2 bases and J gave up 1 base, with 9 bases separating them. Filled out from reference TRBV30 and TRBJ1-5, the complete variable domain reads SQTIHQWPATLVQPVGSPLSLECTVEGTSNPNLYWYRQAAGRGLQLLFYSVGIGQISSEVPQNLSASRPQDRQFILSSKKLLLSDSGFYLCAWSLQNSNQPQHFGDGTRLSIL.

This CDR3 is CASSPDPDSPLHF. CDR3 DNA: TGTGCCAGCAGCCCGGACCCAGATTCACCCCTCCACTTT. This chain links TRBV5-4 with TRBJ1-6; D remains ambiguous. The V and J ends lost 4 bases and 8 bases respectively, with 10 bases between them. Germline V CDR1 and CDR2: SGHNT, YYREEE (reference sequence). The CDR3 spans 13 residues.

The rearrangement uses TRBV19 and TRBJ2-7; the match to TRBD1 covers 7 bases. J lost 0 bases, V lost 3 bases, and 2 bases had no gene match. CDR3 size: 14 residues. CDR1 LNHDA and CDR2 SQIVND come from the germline V gene (reference sequence). Here the CDR3 reads CASSIQGDSYEQYF. For the CDR3, the DNA is TGTGCCAGTAGTATCCAGGGGGACTCCTACGAGCAGTACTTC.

The rearrangement joins TRBV28 to TRBJ2-7, with TRBD1 matching over 8 bases. The V segment lost 4 bases and the J segment 5 bases; nucleotides outside the gene matches: 7. Germline assignment: CDR1 MDHEN and CDR2 SYDVKM. The CDR3 contains 14 residues. This CDR3 reads CASSSGQVRDEQYF. DNA for the CDR3: TGTGCCAGCAGTTCGGGACAGGTAAGGGACGAGCAGTACTTC. The full variable domain, completed using reference TRBV28 and TRBJ2-7, is DVKVTQSSRYLVKRTGEKVFLECVQDMDHENMFWYRQDPGLGLRLIYFSYDVKMKEKGDIPEGYSVSREKKERFSLILESASTNQTSMYLCASSSGQVRDEQYFGPGTRLTVT.

V gene TRBV19 combines with J gene TRBJ1-2; D is ambiguous. CDR1 LNHDA and CDR2 SQIVND come from the germline V gene (reference sequence). Trimming cost V 0 bases and J 4 bases, with 9 bases left between them. The CDR3 contains 14 residues. The CDR3 coding sequence is TGTGCCAGTAGTATAGACGAGTCCAGCTATGGCTACACCTTC. Translation: CASSIDESSYGYTF.

This sequence joins TRBV9 and TRBJ1-6; 7 bases are a match to TRBD1. Germline V gene data show CDR1 as SGDLS and CDR2 as YYNGEE. The CDR3 is 15 amino acids. J was trimmed by 7 bases and V by 0 bases; bases with no gene match: 4. The CDR3 DNA reads as TGTGCCAGCAGCGTAGACGGACAGGCGAATTCACCCCTCCACTTT. Its protein product is CASSVDGQANSPLHF.

The rearrangement links TRBV5-1 to TRBJ2-5, with a tentative D call TRBD2 (6 bases). Germline CDR1 and CDR2: SGHRS and YFSETQ. V was clipped by 5 bases and J by 2 bases, with 13 bases between them. The CDR3 totals 14 residues. CDR3 in DNA: TGCGCCAGCAGATTTGGGACTTTTCAAGAGACCCAGTACTTC. It yields the protein CASRFGTFQETQYF. The entire variable domain, with the rest obtained from reference TRBV5-1 and TRBJ2-5, is as follows: KAGVTQTPRYLIKTRGQQVTLSCSPISGHRSVSWYQQTPGQGLQFLFEYFSETQRNKGNFPGRFSGRQFSNSRSEMNVSTLELGDSALYLCASRFGTFQETQYFGPGTRLLVL.

This sequence joins TRBV10-3 and TRBJ2-3; 7 positions match TRBD2. The CDR3 spans 16 residues. CDR1 ENHRY and CDR2 SYGVKD come from the germline V gene. V was clipped by 1 base and J by 2 bases; unmatched bases: 6. The chain's CDR3 is CAISEFPSGITDTQYF. In nucleotides, the CDR3 is TGTGCCATCAGTGAGTTTCCTAGCGGCATCACAGATACGCAGTATTTT.

V is TRBV6-1 and J is TRBJ2-5, with a tentative D call TRBD1 (6 bases). Germline CDR1 and CDR2: MNHNS and SASEGT. Trimming took 0 bases from V and 5 from J, leaving 13 bases between them. CDR3 length: 15 residues. The CDR3 DNA is TGTGCCAGCAGTGAAGCGCTGGGGGCATGGGAGACCCAGTACTTC. Translation: CASSEALGAWETQYF.

The chain joins TRBV5-1 to TRBJ2-1, with TRBD2 matching over 7 bases. There are 16 residues in the CDR3. The junction had 8 bases not matched to a gene; V was cut back by 4 bases and J by 1 base. Germline-derived CDR1 and CDR2 are SGHRS and YFSETQ. CDR3 nucleotide sequence: TGCGCCAGCAGCCGCGGGGGACTGGATTCCTACAATGAGCAGTTCTTC. This gives the protein CASSRGGLDSYNEQFF.

V usage is TRBV5-1 and J usage is TRBJ2-3, with a possible D match to TRBD2 (6 bases). CDR1 SGHRS and CDR2 YFSETQ come from the germline V gene. Trimming removed 9 bases at V and 2 bases at J, with 16 bases between. This CDR3 contains 14 residues. The CDR3 DNA follows: TGCGCCACCACCGTCGGCGGGGACACAGATACGCAGTATTTT. Its protein product is CATTVGGDTDTQYF.

This clone has a single count. For the CDR3, the DNA is TGTGCCAGCAGGAGGACCCTTGTCACAGATACGCAGTATTTT. Encoded protein: CASRRTLVTDTQYF. The chain carries TRBV2 and TRBJ2-3; D gene uncertain. CDR3 length: 14 residues. V was cut by 6 bases and J by 2 bases, with 12 bases left in between. CDR1 and CDR2 from the germline V gene are SNHLY and FYNNEI.

The chain employs TRBV5-1 and TRBJ2-3; D is uncertain. This CDR3 is 15 amino acids long. With 0 bases removed from V and 1 base from J, the gap between germline ends came to 9 bases. CDR1 is SGHRS and CDR2 is YFSETQ in the germline V gene. The CDR3 spells CASSLGATRTDTQYF. The CDR3 region has the DNA TGCGCCAGCAGCTTGGGGGCTACCCGCACAGATACGCAGTATTTT. Complete variable domain (other parts from reference TRBV5-1 and TRBJ2-3): KAGVTQTPRYLIKTRGQQVTLSCSPISGHRSVSWYQQTPGQGLQFLFEYFSETQRNKGNFPGRFSGRQFSNSRSEMNVSTLELGDSALYLCASSLGATRTDTQYFGPGTRLTVL.

V is TRBV6-6 and J is TRBJ2-7; 7 bases line up with TRBD2. Trimming removed 2 bases from V and 5 bases from J; junction bases left unmatched: 6. This CDR3 is 14 amino acids long. In germline, CDR1 is MNHNY, CDR2 SVGAGI (reference sequence). CDR3 bases: TGTGCCAGCAGTTACAGGGAGGGCCTCGACGAGCAGTACTTC. Translated, it gives CASSYREGLDEQYF.

The chain employs TRBV7-8 and TRBJ2-1; TRBD1 or TRBD2 may be the D gene (5 bases each). V was pared by 4 bases and J by 2 bases, with 12 bases between. The CDR3 has 15 residues. Germline V CDR1 and CDR2: SGHVS, FQNEAQ. The chain's CDR3 is CASSWDVGPYNEQFF. CDR3 DNA sequence: TGTGCCAGCAGCTGGGACGTCGGACCCTACAATGAGCAGTTCTTC.

V is TRBV7-2 and J is TRBJ1-4; the match to TRBD1 covers 9 bases. The CDR3 totals 13 residues. CDR1 SGHTA and CDR2 FQGNSA come from the germline V gene. V shed 10 bases and J 4 bases; nucleotides not matched to a gene: 4. The CDR3 spells CATSTGGNEKLFF. The CDR3, as DNA: TGTGCCACCTCGACAGGGGGTAATGAAAAACTGTTTTTT.

V and J are TRBV18 and TRBJ2-3, with a weak D call TRBD2 (5 bases). Germline CDR1 and CDR2: KGHSH and LQKENI. The CDR3 consists of 16 residues. With 2 bases removed from V and 0 bases from J, the gap between germline ends came to 12 bases. The CDR3 DNA reads as TGTGCCAGCTCACCAGACCTAGCAGCTAGCACAGATACGCAGTATTTT. Translating gives CASSPDLAASTDTQYF.

V gene TRBV7-9 combines with J gene TRBJ1-6, with D unclear. Germline V gene data show CDR1 as SEHNR and CDR2 as FQNEAQ (reference sequence). V lost 6 bases, J lost 10 bases, and 16 bases lay in between. CDR3 length equals 14 residues. CDR3 DNA: TGTGCCAGCAGTCCAGCCAGGTTGATATCACCCCTCCACTTT. Protein product: CASSPARLISPLHF.

The gene calls are TRBV7-9 and TRBJ2-3; perhaps TRBD2 as D (6 bases). Looked up from germline, CDR1 is SEHNR and CDR2 is FQNEAQ (reference sequence). V was shortened by 3 bases and J by 0 bases, with 10 bases between the two germline ends. The CDR3 runs to 15 residues. CDR3 in amino acids: CASSLSGTSTDTQYF. The DNA for the CDR3 is TGTGCCAGCAGCTTGTCCGGGACTAGCACAGATACGCAGTATTTT.

A note on this clone: This same CDR3 is encoded by further DNA sequences in the sample. The gene calls are TRBV5-1 and TRBJ2-1; TRBD2 agrees at 8 bases. The germline V gene encodes CDR1 SGHRS and CDR2 YFSETQ. The junction had 3 bases not matched to a gene; V was cut back by 0 bases and J by 4 bases. The CDR3 loop spans 15 amino acids. The CDR3 sequence: CASSLAAGAYNEQFF. For the CDR3, the DNA is TGCGCCAGCAGCTTGGCAGCGGGAGCGTACAATGAGCAGTTCTTC.

A note on this clone: The same CDR3 also results from other DNA sequences found in this sample. The V call is TRBV4-1, the J call TRBJ2-7; 10 bases map to TRBD2. CDR3 size: 15 residues. In germline, CDR1 is MGHRA, CDR2 YSYEKL. After removal of 1 base from V and 2 bases from J, the junction contained 2 bases not matched to a gene. The CDR3 DNA reads as TGCGCCAGCAGCCAAGGACTAGCGGGCACCTACGAGCAGTACTTC. Encoded protein: CASSQGLAGTYEQYF.

This chain uses TRBV18 with TRBJ1-1; the match to TRBD1 covers 7 bases. V lost 1 base and J lost 5; bases outside the gene matches: 7. CDR3 length: 15 amino acids. Germline-derived CDR1 and CDR2 are KGHSH and LQKENI. The CDR3 coding sequence is TGTGCCAGCTCACCACAGGACCCAGGGGGGACTGAAGCTTTCTTT. It yields the protein CASSPQDPGGTEAFF.